This TCR beta chain emerged from a study of blood T cell repertoires in COVID-19. Study as a whole: Collection of acute and convalescent COVID-19 samples took place in the United States, Italy and Spain. PBMCs, B-cell-depleted T cells, or T cells provided the cDNA or gDNA that made up the material.

CDR3 size: 15 residues. V shed 5 bases, J shed 0 bases, and the junction held 6 bases outside the gene matches. CDR1 and CDR2 (germline): SGDLS, YYNGEE. In the original analysis: Reference gene primer amplification gave nucleated cell count estimates. The table came from immunoSEQ multiplex PCR; TCRdb's copy has only in-frame clones and leaves some out. V and J calls and clone size are given by that table; D and trimming were obtained from the DNA. This table has 59,000 or so clones, 73% appearing once. Sequencing used peripheral blood. The chain is built from TRBV9 and TRBJ2-3, with 7 bases that match TRBD1. This clonotype was obtained from a woman in her 50s with active or convalescent COVID-19. The CDR3 DNA reads as TGTGCCAGCAGTATGGGACAGTTAAGCACAGATACGCAGTATTTT. Translation gives CASSMGQLSTDTQYF.